The entry below gives a single T cell receptor beta chain sequence along with its context. The antigen is undetermined. This sample was taken from a study of T cells expressing NK-cell markers. The wider study: Beta-chain profiling covered CD3+CD56+NKG2C+, CD3+CD56+NKG2C- and CD3+CD56-NKG2C+ sorted subsets.

CDR1 and CDR2 from the germline V gene are SEHNR and FQNEAQ (reference sequence). The CDR3 has 11 amino acids. One entry per CDR3 protein, without DNA, is what TCRdb gives after re-calling the 5' RACE reads. Reported are some 410,000 distinct CDR3 sequences; the ten largest clones contain 7.3%. Study-level points and caveats: Clarity on HCMV specificity was lacking for the expanded NKG2C+ T cell clones. Dominant NKG2C+ clonotype frequencies of about 1.0-8% of CD8+ T cells were measured in about 6 donors.

Material: blood T cells: a sorted CD56 or NKG2C T cell subset, CD4+ or CD8+ T cells, or bulk PBMC T cells (not recorded which). This chain connects TRBV7-9 to TRBJ1-1. The clonotype comes from a woman aged 18 to 75 in good health. CDR3 amino acids: CASSLEAEAFF.